This is a list of T cell receptor beta chains from one sample in a study of CD8 T cells in Susac syndrome. TCRdb independently ran MiXCR on the immunoSEQ multiplex PCR reads; one entry per CDR3 protein. The sample shows approximately 230,000 distinct CDR3 sequences, about 94% of them seen only once. The sequenced sample consisted of CD4+ T cells from PBMCs. The receptors stem from a human donor with multiple sclerosis. Each CDR3 is given with its conserved first and last residue. Each record gives: D gene, J gene, clone size, V gene, CDR3 DNA, CDR3 protein. D genes are given only for firm matches. A clone size is listed for some rows: how often the clone was seen (once, few, many), or a class if it is expanded.

NA,TRBJ2-5,NA,TRBV29-1,TGCAGCGTTGAAGCGGGAACGGAAGAGACCCAGTACTTC,CSVEAGTEETQYF
NA,TRBJ1-2,NA,TRBV25-1,TGTGCCAGCAGTGAAGTAGGGGACGCAGGCTACACCTTC,CASSEVGDAGYTF
NA,TRBJ2-7,NA,TRBV3-1,TGTGCCAGCACCCAAGGGGCGGGGTCCTACGAGCAGTACTTC,CASTQGAGSYEQYF
TRBD1,TRBJ1-5,NA,TRBV15,TGTGCCACCACCAGGGACAGGGTGGGTCAGCCCCAGCATTTT,CATTRDRVGQPQHF
NA,TRBJ2-1,NA,TRBV6-5,TGTGCCAGCAGTTACCCGAATCAACCTTTGGATGAGCAGTTCTTC,CASSYPNQPLDEQFF
TRBD1,TRBJ1-2,NA,TRBV5-1,TGCGCCAGCAGCCCAGGGACAGGGATAGACTATGGCTACACCTTC,CASSPGTGIDYGYTF
NA,TRBJ2-5,NA,TRBV9,TGTGCCAGCAGCGTAGGAGTAGCGCCGAACCAAGAGACCCAGTACTTC,CASSVGVAPNQETQYF
NA,TRBJ1-1,NA,TRBV6-1,TGTGCCAGCAGTTTCATACAGAACACTGAAGCTTTCTTT,CASSFIQNTEAFF
NA,TRBJ2-3,once,TRBV6-5,TGTGCCAGCAGTGACCAGGACGGACGGGGTACGCAGTATTTT,CASSDQDGRGTQYF
NA,TRBJ2-7,once,TRBV10-1,TGCGCCAGCAGTGAGTCGAAAACCCCCTTCGGGGCCTTGCAGTACTTC,CASSESKTPFGALQYF
NA,TRBJ1-5,NA,TRBV15,TGTGCCACCAGCGGGAGGGGATATAGCAATCAGCCCCAGCATTTT,CATSGRGYSNQPQHF
TRBD2,TRBJ2-2,NA,TRBV20-1,TGCAGTGCTAGAGATAGACTAGCCTATCCTGCGAACACCGGGGAGCTGTTTTTT,CSARDRLAYPANTGELFF
TRBD1,TRBJ1-2,NA,TRBV7-6,TGTGCCAGCAGCGGCATCAGGGGGGCCACCTCTAACTATGGCTACACCTTC,CASSGIRGATSNYGYTF
NA,TRBJ2-3,NA,TRBV29-1,TGCAGCGTTGGGGTAGAATCCAATACGCAGTATTTT,CSVGVESNTQYF
TRBD2,TRBJ2-3,once,TRBV11-2,TGTGCCAGCAGCTTAGATCAGGGCGGGAGAGGAGATACGCAGTATTTT,CASSLDQGGRGDTQYF
TRBD2,TRBJ2-7,NA,TRBV28,TGTGCCAGCGGGTTGGGGACTAGCGGTAAAATCGAGCAGTACTTC,CASGLGTSGKIEQYF
NA,TRBJ2-5,NA,TRBV2,TGTGCCAGCAGTGCCCGGGCCAGTCAAGAGACCCAGTACTTC,CASSARASQETQYF
TRBD2,TRBJ2-3,NA,TRBV15,TGTGCCACCAGGTTGGGGTGGGCGGCGGGAGGAGGCACAGATACGCAGTATTTT,CATRLGWAAGGGTDTQYF
TRBD2,TRBJ2-3,NA,TRBV5-4,TGTGCCAGCAGCTTGAGTAGCGGGAGGGCCCGGGATACGCAGTATTTT,CASSLSSGRARDTQYF
NA,TRBJ2-5,NA,TRBV29-1,TGCAGCGTCGCGGGGCGGATAACCGATGAGACCCAGTACTTC,CSVAGRITDETQYF
NA,TRBJ2-3,NA,TRBV5-6,TGTGCCAGCAGCTTGCGGTTCACAGATACGCAGTATTTT,CASSLRFTDTQYF
NA,TRBJ1-2,NA,TRBV10-3,TGTGCCATCAGTGAGACAGGGCATGGCTACACCTTC,CAISETGHGYTF
NA,TRBJ1-1,few,TRBV5-1,TGCGCCAGCAGCAGCGGGACACACCAGAACACTGAAGCTTTCTTT,CASSSGTHQNTEAFF
TRBD1,TRBJ1-1,NA,TRBV6-5,TGTGCCAGCAGTTTCTCGACAGGGCTCACTGAAGCTTTCTTT,CASSFSTGLTEAFF
NA,TRBJ1-1,few,TRBV14,TGTGCCAGCAGCCCCGGGACTGAAGCTTTCTTT,CASSPGTEAFF
NA,TRBJ2-1,NA,TRBV12-3/TRBV12-4,TGTGCCAGCAGAACACACAATTACAATGAGCAGTTCTTC,CASRTHNYNEQFF
NA,TRBJ1-6,NA,TRBV25-1,TGTGCCAGGAGGGGGAGGGAGAATTCACCCCTCCACTTT,CARRGRENSPLHF
NA,TRBJ2-4,NA,TRBV12-3/TRBV12-4,TGTGCCAGCAGCACGGACAGAGCAAAAAACATTCAGTACTTC,CASSTDRAKNIQYF
NA,TRBJ2-3,NA,TRBV30,TGTGCCTGGATCAGAAGAAGCACAGATACGCAGTATTTT,CAWIRRSTDTQYF
TRBD2,TRBJ2-2,NA,TRBV7-2,TGTGCCAGCAGCTCCGGACTAGCGGGAGACGGGGAGCTGTTTTTT,CASSSGLAGDGELFF
NA,TRBJ1-5,NA,TRBV28,TGTGCCAGCAGTTCAACACTTGGACATATTAGCAATCAGCCCCAGCATTTT,CASSSTLGHISNQPQHF
TRBD1,TRBJ1-1,NA,TRBV30,TGTGCCTGGAGCGGACAGGTGAACACTGAAGCTTTCTTT,CAWSGQVNTEAFF
TRBD1,TRBJ1-1,once,TRBV29-1,TGCAGCGTTGAATGGGACAGTAACACTGAAGCTTTCTTT,CSVEWDSNTEAFF
NA,TRBJ2-1,NA,TRBV4-2,TGTGCCAGCAGGGGTATCTGGAGTAGCTACAATGAGCAGTTCTTC,CASRGIWSSYNEQFF
TRBD1,TRBJ2-7,NA,TRBV7-8,TGTGCCAGCACAGGGGGCATCGGAGAGCAGTACTTC,CASTGGIGEQYF
TRBD2,TRBJ2-2,NA,TRBV27,TGTGCCAGCAGTTCAGGGACTAGCATTTCGGCCTTAACCGGGGAGCTGTTTTTT,CASSSGTSISALTGELFF
TRBD2,TRBJ2-1,NA,TRBV6-2/TRBV6-3,TGTGCCAGCAGTCCCGGAAAGCGGGAGGGAAACAATGAGCAGTTCTTC,CASSPGKREGNNEQFF
NA,TRBJ2-7,NA,TRBV29-1,TGCAGCGTTGTAGACCTTTACGAGCAGTACTTC,CSVVDLYEQYF
TRBD2,TRBJ2-5,once,TRBV9,TGTGCCAGCAGCGTGACTAGCGGGGGGCAATACCGACAAGAGACCCAGTACTTC,CASSVTSGGQYRQETQYF
TRBD2,TRBJ2-3,NA,TRBV6-5,TGTGCCAGCAGTTACTCTCTACCCGGGACTATCACAGATACGCAGTATTTT,CASSYSLPGTITDTQYF
NA,TRBJ1-2,NA,TRBV5-1,TGCGCCAGCAGCTTGGCCGGGGACTTGGGCTACACCTTC,CASSLAGDLGYTF
TRBD1,TRBJ2-5,NA,TRBV7-9,TGTGCCAGCAGCACGCCGACAGGGAAAGAGACCCAGTACTTC,CASSTPTGKETQYF
TRBD1,TRBJ1-1,NA,TRBV18,TGTGCCAGCTCACCAGACATTGGGACAGGGGGAATGGGAACTGAAGCTTTCTTT,CASSPDIGTGGMGTEAFF
TRBD1,TRBJ2-3,NA,TRBV6-6,TGTGCCAGCAGTTTTACAGGGGGCGCGACAGATACGCAGTATTTT,CASSFTGGATDTQYF
NA,TRBJ2-2,NA,TRBV29-1,TGCAGCGTTGACAGAACTAACACCGGGGAGCTGTTTTTT,CSVDRTNTGELFF
NA,TRBJ2-3,once,TRBV5-4,TGTGCCAGCAGCTCGACACTAGCCCTCACAGATACGCAGTATTTT,CASSSTLALTDTQYF
NA,TRBJ2-5,NA,TRBV12-3/TRBV12-4,TGTGCCAGCAGTCCAGGGGGGCAAGAGACCCAGTACTTC,CASSPGGQETQYF
NA,TRBJ2-2,NA,TRBV19,TGTGCCAGTAGTATAGGCGGGGAGCTGTTTTTT,CASSIGGELFF
NA,TRBJ2-3,NA,TRBV11-2,TGTGCCAGCAGCAAGGACGTTGCAGGGGCTGGGACAGATACGCAGTATTTT,CASSKDVAGAGTDTQYF
TRBD2,TRBJ2-3,NA,TRBV6-5,TGTGCCAGCAGTTTGGGAGGGCCGCACACAGATACGCAGTATTTT,CASSLGGPHTDTQYF
NA,TRBJ2-2,once,TRBV9,TGTGCCAGCAGCGTAAATCCCGAGTTCCACCCTGGGGGGGAGCTGTTTTTT,CASSVNPEFHPGGELFF
NA,TRBJ2-3,NA,TRBV11-1,TGTGCCAGCAGCTTACATCGGACCCCTAGGGCGACAGATACGCAGTATTTT,CASSLHRTPRATDTQYF
TRBD1,TRBJ1-2,NA,TRBV6-5,TGTGCCAGCAGTTACCTCCGGACAGGGAGTAGCTATGGCTACACCTTC,CASSYLRTGSSYGYTF
NA,TRBJ1-2,NA,TRBV28,TGTGCCAGCAGTTTAAAGGACTATGGCTACACCTTC,CASSLKDYGYTF
TRBD2,TRBJ2-7,NA,TRBV13,TGTGCCAGCAGCTTAACGGGCGGGGGGCACGACGAGCAGTACTTC,CASSLTGGGHDEQYF
TRBD1,TRBJ2-5,NA,TRBV11-2,TGTGCCAGCAGCTTAATGACAGGGGGCCAAGAGACCCAGTACTTC,CASSLMTGGQETQYF
NA,TRBJ1-4,NA,TRBV28,TGTGCCAGCAGTTACGACCTTGAAAAACTGTTTTTT,CASSYDLEKLFF